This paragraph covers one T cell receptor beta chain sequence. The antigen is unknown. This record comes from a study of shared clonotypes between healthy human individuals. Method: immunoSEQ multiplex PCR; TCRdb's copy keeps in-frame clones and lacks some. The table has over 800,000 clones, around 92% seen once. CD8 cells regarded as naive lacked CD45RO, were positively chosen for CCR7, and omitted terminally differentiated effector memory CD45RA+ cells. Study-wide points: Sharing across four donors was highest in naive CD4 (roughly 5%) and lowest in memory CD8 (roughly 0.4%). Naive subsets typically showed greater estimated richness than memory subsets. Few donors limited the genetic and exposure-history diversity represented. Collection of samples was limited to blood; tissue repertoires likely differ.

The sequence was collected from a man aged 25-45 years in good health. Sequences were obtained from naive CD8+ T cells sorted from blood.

The CDR3 bases are TGTGCCAGCAGGGCCCCCCCGGACAATGAGCAGTTCTTC. Translation gives CASRAPPDNEQFF. This sequence joins TRBV27 and TRBJ2-1; D remains unclear. CDR3 length: 13 amino acids. V shed 6 bases and J shed 5 bases, with 11 bases lying between them. Germline V gene data show CDR1 as MNHEY and CDR2 as SMNVEV (reference sequence).